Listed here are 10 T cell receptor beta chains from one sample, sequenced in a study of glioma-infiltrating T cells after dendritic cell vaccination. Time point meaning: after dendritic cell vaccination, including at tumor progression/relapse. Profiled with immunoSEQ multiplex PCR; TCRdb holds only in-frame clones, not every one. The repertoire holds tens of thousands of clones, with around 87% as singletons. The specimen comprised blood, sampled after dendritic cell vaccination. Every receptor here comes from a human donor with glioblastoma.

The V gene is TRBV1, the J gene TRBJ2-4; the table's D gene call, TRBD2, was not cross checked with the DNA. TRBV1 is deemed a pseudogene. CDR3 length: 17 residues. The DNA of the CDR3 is TGCACCAGCAGCCACCCTCCCCGGGGGGGGGTTAAAAACATTCAGTACTTC. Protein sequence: CTSSHPPRGGVKNIQYF.

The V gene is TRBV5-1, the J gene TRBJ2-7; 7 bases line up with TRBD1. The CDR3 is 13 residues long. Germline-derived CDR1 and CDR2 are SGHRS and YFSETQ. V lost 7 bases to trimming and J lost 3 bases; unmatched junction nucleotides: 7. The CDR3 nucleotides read TGCGCCAGCGCAAGACAGGGCCACTACGAGCAGTACTTC. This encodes CASARQGHYEQYF. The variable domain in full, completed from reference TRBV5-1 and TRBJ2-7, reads KAGVTQTPRYLIKTRGQQVTLSCSPISGHRSVSWYQQTPGQGLQFLFEYFSETQRNKGNFPGRFSGRQFSNSRSEMNVSTLELGDSALYLCASARQGHYEQYFGPGTRLTVT.

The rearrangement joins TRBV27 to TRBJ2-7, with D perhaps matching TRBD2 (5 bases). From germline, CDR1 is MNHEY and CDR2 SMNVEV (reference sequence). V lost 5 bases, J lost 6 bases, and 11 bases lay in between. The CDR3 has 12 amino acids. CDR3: CASSPRGSEQYF. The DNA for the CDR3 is TGTGCCAGCAGTCCACGGGGTTCCGAGCAGTACTTC.

CDR3 coding DNA: TGCAGCGCCGCGGGAGGCAAGGCCAACACCATATATTTT. It is translated as CSAAGGKANTIYF. This sequence joins TRBV29-1 and TRBJ1-3; no clear D. CDR3 length: 13 amino acids. The germline V and J ends were trimmed by 7 bases and 7 bases, with 17 bases remaining between them. Germline V lookup: CDR1 SQVTM, CDR2 ANQGSEA.

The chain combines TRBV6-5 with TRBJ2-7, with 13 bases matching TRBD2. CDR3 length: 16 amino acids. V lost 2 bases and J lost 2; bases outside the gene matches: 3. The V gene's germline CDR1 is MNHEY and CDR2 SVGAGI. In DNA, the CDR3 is TGTGCCAGCAGTTACGCCGGGACTAGCGGGGCCTACGAGCAGTACTTC. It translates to CASSYAGTSGAYEQYF.

The CDR3, as DNA: TGCAGCGCCCGGAGGACCTCCCATGGCTACACCTTC. Translation: CSARRTSHGYTF. This chain connects TRBV29-1 to TRBJ1-2, with no clear D. Per germline, CDR1 SQVTM and CDR2 ANQGSEA. CDR3 length equals 12 residues. Deletions cut 7 bases from V and 6 bases from J, with 15 bases between.

The CDR3 DNA follows: TGTGCCAGCAAGGAGAGTCGCCGGGACAGGGAGGGGTACGAGCAGTACTTC. Translated: CASKESRRDREGYEQYF. This chain joins TRBV6-4 and TRBJ2-7; TRBD1 aligns across 9 bases. CDR1 is MRHNA and CDR2 is SNTAGT in the germline V gene. Germline trimming cut 7 bases from V and 4 bases from J; bases unmatched to any gene: 17. CDR3 length equals 17 residues.

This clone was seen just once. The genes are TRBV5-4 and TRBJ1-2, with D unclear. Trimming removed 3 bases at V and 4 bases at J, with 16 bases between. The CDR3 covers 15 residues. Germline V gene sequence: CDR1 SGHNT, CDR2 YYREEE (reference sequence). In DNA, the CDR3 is TGTGCCAGCAGCTCCACTCTGATAGGAGCCTATGGCTACACCTTC. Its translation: CASSSTLIGAYGYTF.

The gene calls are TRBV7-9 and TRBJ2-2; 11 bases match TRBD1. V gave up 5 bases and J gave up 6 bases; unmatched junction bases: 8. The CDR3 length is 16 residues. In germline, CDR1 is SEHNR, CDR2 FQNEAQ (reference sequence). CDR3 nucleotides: TGTGCCAGCAGCCAATCCGGGACAGGGGGTCCCGGGGAGCTGTTTTTT. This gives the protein CASSQSGTGGPGELFF.

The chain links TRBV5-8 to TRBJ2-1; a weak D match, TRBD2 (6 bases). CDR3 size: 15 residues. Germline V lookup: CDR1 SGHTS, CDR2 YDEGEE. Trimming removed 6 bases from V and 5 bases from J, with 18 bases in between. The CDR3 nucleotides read TGTGCCAGCACCATCGATCAGGGACTTGACAATGAGCAGTTCTTC. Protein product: CASTIDQGLDNEQFF. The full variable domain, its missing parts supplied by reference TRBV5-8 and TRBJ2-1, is EAGVTQSPTHLIKTRGQQATLRCSPISGHTSVYWYQQALGLGLQFLLWYDEGEERNRGNFPPRFSGRQFPNYSSELNVNALELEDSALYLCASTIDQGLDNEQFFGPGTRLTVL.